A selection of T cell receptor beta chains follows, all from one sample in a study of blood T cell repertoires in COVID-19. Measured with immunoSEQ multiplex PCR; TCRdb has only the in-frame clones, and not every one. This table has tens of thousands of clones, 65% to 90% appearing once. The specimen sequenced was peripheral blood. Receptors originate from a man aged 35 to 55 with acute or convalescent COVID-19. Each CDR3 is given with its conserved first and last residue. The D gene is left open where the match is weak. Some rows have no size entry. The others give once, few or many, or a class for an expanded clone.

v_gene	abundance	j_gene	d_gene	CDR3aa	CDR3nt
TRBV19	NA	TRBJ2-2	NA	CASQAVGGAGELFF	TGTGCCAGCCAGGCCGTCGGAGGGGCCGGGGAGCTGTTTTTT
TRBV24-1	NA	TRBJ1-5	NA	CATQGRAWTDNQPQHF	TGTGCCACCCAGGGAAGGGCGTGGACAGACAATCAGCCCCAGCATTTT
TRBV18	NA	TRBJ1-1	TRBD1	CASSGQGNTEAFF	TGTGCCAGCTCGGGACAGGGGAACACTGAAGCTTTCTTT
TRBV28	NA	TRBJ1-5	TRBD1	CASSWGQNNQPQHF	TGTGCCAGCAGTTGGGGACAGAACAATCAGCCCCAGCATTTT
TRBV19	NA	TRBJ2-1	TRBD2	CASSPPGGPHNEQFF	TGTGCCAGTAGTCCCCCGGGGGGGCCCCACAATGAGCAGTTCTTC
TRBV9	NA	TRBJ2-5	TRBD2	CASSVLAGEETQYF	TGTGCCAGCAGCGTGCTAGCGGGGGAAGAGACCCAGTACTTC
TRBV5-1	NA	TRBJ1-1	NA	CASSLAPGDTEAFF	TGCGCCAGCAGCTTGGCCCCCGGGGACACTGAAGCTTTCTTT
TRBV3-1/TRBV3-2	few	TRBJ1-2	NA	CASSHLDRHYF	TGTGCCAGCAGCCATCTAGACAGACACTACTTC
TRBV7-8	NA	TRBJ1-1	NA	CASSLTSQGYTEAFF	TGTGCCAGCAGCTTAACCTCACAGGGATACACTGAAGCTTTCTTT
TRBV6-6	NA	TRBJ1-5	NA	CASENLLNQPQHF	TGTGCCAGTGAGAACTTATTGAATCAGCCCCAGCATTTT
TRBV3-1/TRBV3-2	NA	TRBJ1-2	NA	CASSQVYGQNYGYTF	TGTGCCAGCAGCCAAGTTTACGGACAAAACTATGGCTACACCTTC
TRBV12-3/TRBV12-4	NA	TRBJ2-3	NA	CASSFPGTDTQYF	TGTGCCAGCAGTTTTCCCGGTACAGATACGCAGTATTTT
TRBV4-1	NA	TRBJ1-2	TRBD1	CASSHSRQGYFYGYTF	TGCGCCAGCAGCCATTCCCGACAGGGATATTTCTATGGCTACACCTTC
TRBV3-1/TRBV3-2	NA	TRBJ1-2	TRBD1	CASSFSGGRRSYTF	TGTGCCAGCAGCTTCTCAGGGGGCCGGAGGAGCTACACCTTC